Below are 3 T cell receptor beta chains sequenced from a single sample in a study of low-dose radiotherapy and immunotherapy resistance in tumors. Time point described: before trial treatment. Alpha and beta chains were covered, as first-strand cDNA relied on TRAV- and TRBV-specific primers. TCR amplification involved around 22 PCR cycles with a constant-region primer and V-primer adapter. From the reads, TCRdb called clonotypes with MiXCR, one entry per CDR3 protein. The sample contains tens of thousands of distinct CDR3 sequences, roughly a sixth of which appear only once. The sample was PBMCs, taken before treatment. Receptors were obtained from a male donor with prostate cancer.

This clonotype was observed at least ten times. The rearrangement links TRBV29-1 to TRBJ1-2; 8 nucleotides match TRBD1. Germline V gene data show CDR1 as SQVTM and CDR2 as ANQGSEA. This CDR3 region has 13 residues. V was clipped by 1 base and J by 4 bases; unmatched bases: 2. The CDR3 nucleotides are TGCAGCGTTGAAGGGACAGGGCGCTATGGCTACACCTTC. Translated, it gives CSVEGTGRYGYTF.

As to this clonotype: This could be a read error, since a much larger clone is one nucleotide away. V gene TRBV13 combines with J gene TRBJ1-6, with 10 bases fitting TRBD1. This CDR3 is 15 amino acids long. The germline V gene encodes CDR1 PRHDT and CDR2 FYEKMQ (reference sequence). The CDR3 region is CSSSSRDRGNSPLHF. For the CDR3, the DNA is TGTTCCAGCAGCTCCCGGGACAGGGGCAATTCACCCCTCCACTTT. Variable domain in full (rest from reference TRBV13 and TRBJ1-6): AAGVIQSPRHLIKEKRETATLKCYPIPRHDTVYWYQQGPGQDPQFLISFYEKMQSDKGSIPDRFSAQQFSDYHSELNMSSLELGDSALYFCSSSSRDRGNSPLHFGNGTRLTVT.

The chain combines TRBV5-1 with TRBJ2-2; D is unclear. Germline lookup yields CDR1 SGHRS and CDR2 YFSETQ. Trimming took off 4 bases at V and 0 bases at J, with 7 bases between the two ends. The CDR3 sequence is 14 residues long. The CDR3 DNA sequence: TGCGCCAGCAGCGCCGATACGAACACCGGGGAGCTGTTTTTT. Protein: CASSADTNTGELFF.